These 27 T cell receptor beta chains share one sample of origin, sequenced in a study of blood T cell repertoires in COVID-19. Some clones are missing from TCRdb's copy, which holds only in-frame ones; the method was immunoSEQ multiplex PCR. The table records 300,000 or so clones, more than 70% of them present only once. The sequenced material came from peripheral blood. Every receptor here comes from a woman in her twenties or thirties who had recovered from COVID-19.

The V and J genes are TRBV29-1 and TRBJ2-3, with 10 positions matching TRBD2. V lost 4 bases, J lost 4 bases, and 5 bases stayed unmatched. Germline lookup yields CDR1 SQVTM and CDR2 ANQGSEA. This CDR3 is built from 14 residues. The CDR3 protein is CSVGSSGRSDTQYF. CDR3 sequence (DNA): TGCAGCGTTGGGTCTAGCGGGAGATCAGATACGCAGTATTTT.

The gene calls are TRBV7-9 and TRBJ2-5; the D is unclear. The V end lost 5 bases, the J end lost 1 base, and 8 bases lay between the germline ends. Germline V lookup: CDR1 SEHNR, CDR2 FQNEAQ (reference sequence). The length of the CDR3 is 13 residues. CDR3: CASSSPGQETQYF. CDR3 bases: TGTGCCAGCAGCAGCCCGGGCCAAGAGACCCAGTACTTC. Full variable domain (rest looked up from reference TRBV7-9 and TRBJ2-5): DTGVSQNPRHKITKRGQNVTFRCDPISEHNRLYWYRQTLGQGPEFLTYFQNEAQLEKSRLLSDRFSAERPKGSFSTLEIQRTEQGDSAMYLCASSSPGQETQYFGPGTRLLVL.

This clone has a single count. The chain couples TRBV28 to TRBJ2-7; D not resolved. Germline CDR1 is MDHEN and CDR2 is SYDVKM. The ends were cut back, 6 bases at V and 2 bases at J, with 11 bases in the middle. This CDR3 region has 13 residues. The CDR3 loop reads CASRRDHTYEQYF. The DNA of the CDR3 is TGTGCCAGCAGACGTGATCACACCTACGAGCAGTACTTC.

The chain links TRBV29-1 to TRBJ2-7; 10 bases are a match to TRBD1. This CDR3 has 11 residues. From germline, CDR1 is SQVTM and CDR2 ANQGSEA. V lost 7 bases, J lost 6 bases, and 3 bases stayed unmatched. The DNA for the CDR3 is TGCAGCGGACGGGACAGGGGCGAGCAGTACTTC. The encoded protein is CSGRDRGEQYF.

In its sample, this clone was seen a few times. V usage is TRBV28 and J usage is TRBJ2-7, with 7 bases identical to TRBD2. The CDR3 extends over 13 amino acids. The germline V gene encodes CDR1 MDHEN and CDR2 SYDVKM. With V trimmed by 10 bases and J by 3 bases, 9 bases remained unmatched. CDR3 DNA sequence: TGTGCCACCCAGGTAGCGGGCCACTACGAGCAGTACTTC. Its protein is CATQVAGHYEQYF.

The chain couples TRBV28 to TRBJ1-1; 7 nucleotides agree with TRBD1. The CDR3 is made up of 16 amino acids. Germline V lookup: CDR1 MDHEN, CDR2 SYDVKM. V lost 2 bases, J lost 5 bases, and 11 bases stayed unmatched. CDR3 coding DNA: TGTGCCAGCAGTTTAGTTTCCAGGGGGAAAGATACTGAAGCTTTCTTT. Its protein product is CASSLVSRGKDTEAFF.

The sample holds one count of this clone. The CDR3 sequence is CASRRSDRYEQYF. The CDR3, as DNA: TGTGCCAGCAGGAGATCTGACAGGTACGAGCAGTACTTC. The chain is built from TRBV12-3 or TRBV12-4 and TRBJ2-7, with D possibly TRBD1 on 6 matching bases. The CDR3 is made up of 13 amino acids. Trimming pared 6 bases from V and 4 bases from J, leaving 13 bases between.

The rearrangement uses TRBV4-1 and TRBJ2-6, with TRBD1 matching 9 bases. Germline V lookup: CDR1 MGHRA, CDR2 YSYEKL. The CDR3 runs 18 residues. V trimming: 1 base; J trimming: 1 base; junction bases outside the gene matches: 5. CDR3 nucleotides: TGCGCCAGCAGCCAAGTGCCACAGGGGGCTTCTGGGGCCAACGTCCTGACTTTC. Protein: CASSQVPQGASGANVLTF.

The V call is TRBV5-4, the J call TRBJ1-2; 10 bases line up with TRBD1. Trimming removed 3 bases from V and 5 bases from J; junction bases left unmatched: 4. From germline, CDR1 is SGHNT and CDR2 YYREEE (reference sequence). This CDR3 spans 14 amino acids. The chain's CDR3 is CASSWDRGRYGYTF. DNA for the CDR3: TGTGCCAGCAGCTGGGACAGGGGTCGGTATGGCTACACCTTC.

The chain uses TRBV15 and TRBJ1-2; D ambiguous. The V end lost 0 bases, the J end lost 4 bases, and 9 bases lay between the germline ends. This CDR3 spans 14 amino acids. Germline CDR1 and CDR2: LNHNV and YYDKDF (reference sequence). The CDR3 coding sequence is TGTGCCACCAGCAGAGAGCTAACCTCCTATGGCTACACCTTC. Translation: CATSRELTSYGYTF.

The chain joins TRBV27 to TRBJ2-1; D is unresolved. The ends were cut back, 0 bases at V and 6 bases at J, with 12 bases in the middle. CDR3 length: 15 residues. The V gene's germline CDR1 is MNHEY and CDR2 SMNVEV (reference sequence). The CDR3 sequence is CASSLSWLVGNEQFF. CDR3 bases: TGTGCCAGCAGTTTATCGTGGCTAGTGGGCAATGAGCAGTTCTTC.

As to this clone: Additional DNA sequences in this sample encode the identical CDR3. The chain carries TRBV18 and TRBJ2-5; 7 bases are shared with TRBD1. Germline loops: CDR1 KGHSH, CDR2 LQKENI. The CDR3 loop spans 13 amino acids. With 3 bases clipped from V and 3 bases from J, the junction kept 1 base outside the gene matches. The CDR3 region has the DNA TGTGCCAGCTCACCGGGGACAGAAGAGACCCAGTACTTC. Translated: CASSPGTEETQYF.

V gene TRBV28 combines with J gene TRBJ1-4, with 8 bases identical to TRBD1. The CDR3 loop spans 14 amino acids. Germline V gene sequence: CDR1 MDHEN, CDR2 SYDVKM. The junction had 8 bases not matched to a gene; V was cut back by 6 bases and J by 8 bases. CDR3 loop: CASRNGQGGEKLFF. CDR3 in DNA: TGTGCCAGCAGAAACGGACAGGGAGGCGAAAAACTGTTTTTT.

This sequence joins TRBV5-4 and TRBJ2-2; possibly TRBD2 for D (5 bases). This CDR3 region has 14 residues. Deletions cut 1 base from V and 1 base from J, with 5 bases between. Germline CDR1 is SGHNT and CDR2 is YYREEE (reference sequence). This CDR3 is CASSLSGNTGELFF. In DNA form, the CDR3 reads TGTGCCAGCAGCTTGAGCGGGAACACCGGGGAGCTGTTTTTT.

The genes are TRBV2 and TRBJ1-1; no definite D call. The CDR3 consists of 12 residues. The germline V gene encodes CDR1 SNHLY and CDR2 FYNNEI. V lost 7 bases and J lost 4, with 10 bases in between. CDR3 DNA sequence: TGTGCCAGCAATCTAGTGGGCACTGAAGCTTTCTTT. Protein product: CASNLVGTEAFF.

J is TRBJ2-5 and V is TRBV24-1, with D unresolved. The CDR3 sequence is 12 residues long. V dropped 5 bases and J dropped 5 bases, with 8 bases sitting between them. Germline V gives CDR1 KGHDR, CDR2 SFDVKD. This CDR3 reads CATSGVLETQYF. CDR3 DNA: TGTGCCACCAGTGGAGTGCTTGAGACCCAGTACTTC.

V is TRBV28 and J is TRBJ1-2, with D unresolved. Germline-derived CDR1 and CDR2 are MDHEN and SYDVKM. The CDR3 contains 12 residues. V was pared by 8 bases and J by 0 bases, with 7 bases between. Here the CDR3 DNA reads TGTGCCAGCGGTCGGTCTAACTATGGCTACACCTTC. Translation: CASGRSNYGYTF.

V is TRBV19 and J is TRBJ1-5; D may be TRBD1 (5 bases). V was trimmed by 3 bases and J by 4 bases, leaving 10 bases between them. The CDR3 sequence is 14 residues long. Germline CDR1 LNHDA, CDR2 SQIVND (reference sequence). CDR3 DNA sequence: TGTGCCAGTAGTATCGTGGCAGGGAATCAGCCCCAGCATTTT. It specifies CASSIVAGNQPQHF. The whole variable domain, filled in from reference TRBV19 and TRBJ1-5, reads DGGITQSPKYLFRKEGQNVTLSCEQNLNHDAMYWYRQDPGQGLRLIYYSQIVNDFQKGDIAEGYSVSREKKESFPLTVTSAQKNPTAFYLCASSIVAGNQPQHFGDGTRLSIL.

This sequence joins TRBV5-6 and TRBJ1-6; D call uncertain. Germline CDR1 SGHDT, CDR2 YYEEEE. The ends were cut back, 2 bases at V and 10 bases at J, with 7 bases in the middle. This CDR3 has 12 residues. The DNA of the CDR3 is TGTGCCAGCAGCTTTAGCAGCTCACCCCTCCACTTT. Protein product: CASSFSSSPLHF.

This sequence joins TRBV4-1 and TRBJ2-1; 7 nucleotides align to TRBD1. The CDR3 sequence is 16 residues long. The V gene end was trimmed by 0 bases and the J gene end by 6 bases; junction bases not matched to a gene: 8. Germline loops: CDR1 MGHRA, CDR2 YSYEKL. This CDR3 is CASSQDMTGRFNEQFF. The CDR3 region has the DNA TGCGCCAGCAGCCAAGATATGACAGGGCGATTCAATGAGCAGTTCTTC.

The CDR3 region is CASSVARRDRGPGANVLTF. CDR3 nucleotides: TGTGCCAGCAGCGTAGCCCGCCGGGACAGGGGGCCTGGGGCCAACGTCCTGACTTTC. The rearrangement joins TRBV9 to TRBJ2-6; 12 bases fit TRBD1. The germline V gene encodes CDR1 SGDLS and CDR2 YYNGEE. Losses at the gene ends were 0 bases for V and 2 bases for J; bases not matched to a gene: 6. CDR3 length: 19 amino acids.

The gene calls are TRBV4-3 and TRBJ2-7; D call uncertain. The CDR3 has 14 amino acids. The V gene's germline CDR1 is LGHNA and CDR2 YSLEER. Trimming took 0 bases from V and 4 from J, leaving 10 bases between them. The CDR3 DNA reads as TGCGCCAGCAGCCAAGACCCGGGTGGTTACGAGCAGTACTTC. This sequence encodes CASSQDPGGYEQYF.

This clone was recorded a few times. The chain couples TRBV29-1 to TRBJ1-3; TRBD1 matches at 7 bases. CDR1 SQVTM and CDR2 ANQGSEA come from the germline V gene. This CDR3 is 13 amino acids long. Unmatched junction bases numbered 2, after V lost 4 bases and J lost 2 bases. DNA of the CDR3: TGCAGCGTTGCAGGGGGAACTGGAAACACCATATATTTT. This sequence encodes CSVAGGTGNTIYF.

J is TRBJ2-4 and V is TRBV6-5; D might be TRBD2 (5 bases). The CDR3 runs 13 residues. Germline V gene lookup returns CDR1 MNHEY and CDR2 SVGAGI. Trimming stripped 7 bases from V and 6 bases from J, with 13 bases between. The CDR3 is CASNKAGLNIQYF. CDR3 coding DNA: TGTGCCAGCAATAAGGCCGGACTAAACATTCAGTACTTC.

This clone was detected a few times. The CDR3 region is CASNQAGPGTQYF. DNA for the CDR3: TGTGCCAGCAACCAAGCGGGGCCCGGGACCCAGTACTTC. The chain has TRBV5-6 and TRBJ2-5, with 7 nucleotides matching TRBD2. CDR3 length: 13 residues. The V gene's germline CDR1 is SGHDT and CDR2 YYEEEE. Germline trimming cut 6 bases from V and 7 bases from J; bases unmatched to any gene: 9. The full variable domain, with the rest looked up from reference TRBV5-6 and TRBJ2-5, is DAGVTQSPTHLIKTRGQQVTLRCSPKSGHDTVSWYQQALGQGPQFIFQYYEEEERQRGNFPDRFSGHQFPNYSSELNVNALLLGDSALYLCASNQAGPGTQYFGPGTRLLVL.

The V and J genes are TRBV6-6 and TRBJ1-1, with 9 bases identical to TRBD1. The CDR3 covers 17 residues. Germline values: CDR1 MNHNY, CDR2 SVGAGI (reference sequence). With V trimmed by 5 bases and J by 0 bases, 10 bases remained unmatched. The CDR3 region has the DNA TGTGCCAGCAGTCACCGTGGAGGGACAGGGTTGAACACTGAAGCTTTCTTT. Translating it yields CASSHRGGTGLNTEAFF.

The J gene is TRBJ1-6, the V gene TRBV7-2, with 9 bases aligning to TRBD1. CDR1 is SGHTA, CDR2 FQGNSA, per germline. Unmatched junction bases numbered 5, after V lost 2 bases and J lost 9 bases. The CDR3 loop spans 15 amino acids. The CDR3 DNA reads TGTGCCAGCAGCTTAAGGACAGGGGAAGGTTCACCCCTCCACTTT. Protein sequence: CASSLRTGEGSPLHF.